This TCR beta chain was retrieved from a study of T cell repertoires in cytomegalovirus infection. For the study at large: It was recently identified HLA-C-restricted and well-studied HLA-B-restricted CMV epitopes that the study used. Public TCR beta signatures marked donors with CMV infection and the matching HLA. Whole-study findings and limits: Accumulated public TCR beta family frequency recognized individuals carrying CMV together with the relevant HLA. CMV-specific TCR beta clonotypes restricted by HLA-C were the ones dominating the ex vivo response.

TCRdb reanalysed the reads using MiXCR and keeps one entry per CDR3 protein. The table shows a few hundred thousand distinct CDR3 sequences, with about 20% occurring only once. Points on this clonotype: Its antigen is still unknown.

The CDR3 covers 19 residues. Germline loops: CDR1 MNHEY, CDR2 SVGEGT. The V gene end was trimmed by 2 bases and the J gene end by 4 bases; junction bases not matched to a gene: 14. The chain couples TRBV6-2 or TRBV6-3 to TRBJ2-1; 10 nucleotides align to TRBD1. The source was cultured PBMCs, collected from culture after CMV antigen stimulation. The receptor's source is a human donor in good health (CMV status not recorded). Some clones in this sample may be carry-over from other donors' samples. The CDR3 protein is CASSYPADGTGALYNEQFF. The CDR3 DNA sequence: TGTGCCAGCAGTTACCCGGCAGACGGGACAGGGGCGTTATACAATGAGCAGTTCTTC.